The present T cell receptor beta chain was sequenced within a study of identical twins. Everyone who donated was a healthy Caucasian. TCRdb called the 5' RACE reads again in MiXCR, with one record for every CDR3 protein. The repertoire includes more than 400,000 distinct CDR3 sequences, roughly 15% of them detected once, and 0.44% sits in the top ten. This CDR3 comprises 12 residues. The V gene end was trimmed by 4 bases and the J gene end by 8 bases; junction bases not matched to a gene: 3. CDR1 SQVTM and CDR2 ANQGSEA come from the germline V gene. Study-wide results and caveats: Cord blood beta clonotypes present at high abundance carried fewer insertions; no such pattern appeared in memory repertoires.

This clonotype turned up a few times. No antigen is known for it. The same data also went into a second study, on yellow fever vaccine responses in identical twins. That source notes: Reportedly, twins showed a vaccine T cell response that looked partly convergent and partly personalized.

Sequencing input: CD4+ T cells sorted from blood. The gene calls are TRBV29-1 and TRBJ2-3; 10 nucleotides align to TRBD1. The clonotype originates from a young woman in good health. CDR3 loop: CSVGQGASTQYF. CDR3 DNA sequence: TGCAGCGTTGGACAGGGGGCAAGTACGCAGTATTTT.